A single sample gave rise to the 15 T cell receptor beta chains below, sequenced in a study of human versus mouse CDR3 diversity and MHC coevolution. TCRdb's copy holds only in-frame clones and misses some; the assay was immunoSEQ multiplex PCR. The sample yields tens of thousands of clones, about 94% seen once. The sequencing sample was made of naive CD4+ T cells from blood. Subset here: CD45RO-negative CD62L-positive naive CD4 T cells. Receptors originate from a person aged 25 to 75 in good health.

This clone appeared a single time. The rearrangement uses TRBV5-8 and TRBJ2-5, with 7 nucleotides matching TRBD1. CDR3 size: 15 residues. V shed 0 bases and J 2 bases; nucleotides not matched to a gene: 4. Germline CDR1 reads SGHTS; CDR2 reads YDEGEE. The CDR3 spells CASSLGNRGQETQYF. The CDR3 coding sequence is TGTGCCAGCAGCTTGGGGAACAGGGGTCAAGAGACCCAGTACTTC. Together with reference TRBV5-8 and TRBJ2-5, the CDR3 gives the full variable domain: EAGVTQSPTHLIKTRGQQATLRCSPISGHTSVYWYQQALGLGLQFLLWYDEGEERNRGNFPPRFSGRQFPNYSSELNVNALELEDSALYLCASSLGNRGQETQYFGPGTRLLVL.

This rearrangement joins TRBV21-1 to TRBJ1-1. TRBV21-1 is reported as a pseudogene. This CDR3 comprises 14 residues. CDR3 sequence: CASREDSGSTEAFF. For the CDR3, the DNA is TGTGCCAGCAGGGAAGACTCGGGAAGTACTGAAGCTTTCTTT.

The CDR3 spells CASSPPGFAGANVLTF. CDR3 DNA sequence: TGTGCCAGCAGTCCTCCAGGGTTTGCTGGGGCCAACGTCCTGACTTTC. V and J are TRBV25-1 and TRBJ2-6; tentatively, D is TRBD1 (5 bases). The CDR3 covers 16 residues. The V end lost 5 bases, the J end lost 2 bases, and 13 bases lay between the germline ends. Germline loops: CDR1 MGHDK, CDR2 SYGVNS.

V and J are TRBV19 and TRBJ1-3; TRBD1 might be the D (5 bases). Trimming took off 5 bases at V and 4 bases at J, with 15 bases between the two ends. The CDR3 covers 15 residues. Germline V gene sequence: CDR1 LNHDA, CDR2 SQIVND (reference sequence). In DNA form, the CDR3 reads TGTGCCAGTAGTTTTAGCAGGGAAGTGGGAAACACCATATATTTT. Its protein is CASSFSREVGNTIYF. The full variable domain, completed using reference TRBV19 and TRBJ1-3, is DGGITQSPKYLFRKEGQNVTLSCEQNLNHDAMYWYRQDPGQGLRLIYYSQIVNDFQKGDIAEGYSVSREKKESFPLTVTSAQKNPTAFYLCASSFSREVGNTIYFGEGSWLTVV.

J is TRBJ2-5 and V is TRBV9, with TRBD1 matching over 9 bases. With 0 bases clipped from V and 11 bases from J, the junction kept 8 bases outside the gene matches. CDR3 size: 14 residues. CDR1 and CDR2 from the germline V gene are SGDLS and YYNGEE. The CDR3 DNA reads as TGTGCCAGCAGCGTAGGGGGGGACAGGGCCGGGCAGTACTTC. As protein: CASSVGGDRAGQYF.

This clone was seen once. V usage is TRBV7-2 and J usage is TRBJ2-3, with D unresolved. The CDR3 consists of 13 residues. CDR1 and CDR2 from the germline V gene are SGHTA and FQGNSA. V lost 8 bases and J 2 bases, leaving 11 bases between the germline ends. The CDR3 DNA is TGTGCCAGCCCTACCCCTAACACAGATACGCAGTATTTT. Its translation: CASPTPNTDTQYF.

This chain joins TRBV15 and TRBJ2-5; no clear D. The J call could be wrong; TRBJ2-7 is a better fit for the DNA end. CDR3 size: 13 residues. CDR1 and CDR2 (germline): LNHNV, YYDKDF (reference sequence). CDR3 nucleotide sequence: TGTGCCACCAGCAGAGATCGCGGTTTCGAGCAGTACTTC. Translated, it gives CATSRDRGFEQYF.

The chain is built from TRBV7-6 and TRBJ2-1; 9 nucleotides line up with TRBD2. Germline CDR1 reads SGHVS; CDR2 reads FNYEAQ. V lost 8 bases, J lost 5 bases, and 1 base stayed unmatched. This CDR3 comprises 12 residues. Written as DNA, the CDR3 is TGTGCCAGCGCTAGCGGGGACAATGAGCAGTTCTTC. It translates to CASASGDNEQFF.

The chain is built from TRBV27 and TRBJ2-7; 8 bases fit TRBD2. The CDR3 is made up of 16 amino acids. CDR1 and CDR2 from the germline V gene are MNHEY and SMNVEV (reference sequence). Trimming took 3 bases from V and 7 from J; bases not matched to a gene: 14. CDR3 in amino acids: CASSFFRVAGFGEQYF. The CDR3 coding sequence is TGTGCCAGCAGTTTCTTCCGTGTAGCGGGATTTGGGGAGCAGTACTTC.

The chain links TRBV19 to TRBJ2-1; D is perhaps TRBD1 (6 bases). The CDR3 loop spans 13 amino acids. The V gene's germline CDR1 is LNHDA and CDR2 SQIVND (reference sequence). Deletions cut 7 bases from V and 9 bases from J, with 16 bases between. The CDR3 DNA follows: TGTGCCAGTACCGATAGGGGGTTGGGTGAGCAGTTCTTC. Translation: CASTDRGLGEQFF.

The genes are TRBV19 and TRBJ2-1, with unresolved D. Germline V gene sequence: CDR1 LNHDA, CDR2 SQIVND (reference sequence). This CDR3 has 14 amino acids. The V gene lost 3 bases and the J gene lost 3 bases, with 9 bases spanning the gap. CDR3 DNA sequence: TGTGCCAGTAGTATTACCGCGGTCTACAATGAGCAGTTCTTC. This translates into CASSITAVYNEQFF.

V is TRBV9 and J is TRBJ1-5, with TRBD1 as a possible D gene (5 bases). Per the germline V gene, CDR1 is SGDLS and CDR2 is YYNGEE. The CDR3 spans 15 residues. The V gene lost 0 bases and the J gene lost 0 bases, with 7 bases spanning the gap. CDR3 DNA: TGTGCCAGCAGCGTAGCCGGGGGTAGCAATCAGCCCCAGCATTTT. Its protein is CASSVAGGSNQPQHF.

The chain has TRBV4-3 and TRBJ1-5, with D unresolved. Germline CDR1 reads LGHNA; CDR2 reads YSLEER. The V end was cut by 1 base, the J end by 4 bases, with 8 bases between. The CDR3 length is 14 residues. As DNA, the CDR3 is TGCGCCAGCAGCCAAGCTGTACTTAATCAGCCCCAGCATTTT. Translating gives CASSQAVLNQPQHF.

This chain links TRBV5-1 with TRBJ2-1; maybe TRBD1 (6 bases). From germline, CDR1 is SGHRS and CDR2 YFSETQ. The CDR3 spans 15 residues. Trimming removed 2 bases from V and 3 bases from J, with 12 bases in between. The CDR3 loop reads CASSFGDTDYNEQFF. DNA of the CDR3: TGCGCCAGCAGCTTTGGGGACACGGACTACAATGAGCAGTTCTTC. The full variable domain, its missing parts supplied by reference TRBV5-1 and TRBJ2-1, is KAGVTQTPRYLIKTRGQQVTLSCSPISGHRSVSWYQQTPGQGLQFLFEYFSETQRNKGNFPGRFSGRQFSNSRSEMNVSTLELGDSALYLCASSFGDTDYNEQFFGPGTRLTVL.

CDR3 residues: CASSLGGGRAFF. The CDR3 bases are TGTGCCAGCAGCTTAGGGGGAGGGAGGGCTTTCTTT. The chain joins TRBV7-9 to TRBJ1-1, with D unresolved. There are 12 residues in the CDR3. V gave up 1 base and J gave up 11 bases, with 11 bases separating them. Germline V gene lookup returns CDR1 SEHNR and CDR2 FQNEAQ (reference sequence).